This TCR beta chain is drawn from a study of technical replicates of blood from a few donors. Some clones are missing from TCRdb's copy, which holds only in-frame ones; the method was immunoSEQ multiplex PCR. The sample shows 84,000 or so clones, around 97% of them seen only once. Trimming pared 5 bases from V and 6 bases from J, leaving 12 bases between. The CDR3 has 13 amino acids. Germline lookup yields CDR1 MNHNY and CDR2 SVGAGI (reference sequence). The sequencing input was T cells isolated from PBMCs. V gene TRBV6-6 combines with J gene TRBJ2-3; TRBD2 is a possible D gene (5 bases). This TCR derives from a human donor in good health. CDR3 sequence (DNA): TGTGCCAGCAGTGAGACTACGTGGGATACGCAGTATTTT. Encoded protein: CASSETTWDTQYF.